Only a few counts were recorded for the clone carrying this T cell receptor (beta chain). Its antigen remains unknown. This record belongs to a study of response to subunit inactivated influenza vaccine. The ends were cut back, 6 bases at V and 4 bases at J, with 13 bases in the middle. Germline CDR1 and CDR2: MNHEY and SVGEGT. CDR3 size: 13 residues. Findings of the study overall: Each seasonal influenza vaccination, the authors suggested, recruits few new T cells.

TCRdb reanalysed the RT-PCR reads using MiXCR and keeps one entry per CDR3 protein. Here the sample spans roughly 670,000 distinct CDR3 sequences, less than 15% being singletons. V and J are TRBV6-2 or TRBV6-3 and TRBJ2-7, with D perhaps matching TRBD1 or TRBD2 (5 bases each). The sample was PBMCs from blood, taken roughly 2 weeks before vaccination. The TCR sequence derives from a man aged 50-60 years who received an inactivated influenza vaccine. CDR3: CASSRGRVYEQYF. The CDR3 nucleotides read TGTGCCAGCAGCCGGGGCCGGGTGTACGAGCAGTACTTC.